The 14 T cell receptor beta chains below were found in one sample sequenced in a study of T cells in Graves' hyperthyroidism and ophthalmopathy. It was RNA transcripts that yielded the amplified TCR beta CDR3 regions. The HTBI primer set drove a first-round RT-PCR of the TCR CDR3. TCRdb analysed the multiplex PCR reads with MiXCR anew, one entry per CDR3 protein. The sample yields some 800,000 distinct CDR3 sequences, about 38% seen once. The source material was blood. The receptors originated from a man aged 18 to 30 with Graves' hyperthyroidism.

V usage is TRBV29-1 and J usage is TRBJ1-1; TRBD1 agrees at 9 bases. V gave up 7 bases and J gave up 7 bases; unmatched junction bases: 1. CDR3 size: 10 residues. In germline, CDR1 is SQVTM, CDR2 ANQGSEA. The DNA for the CDR3 is TGCAGCGGGGGACAGGGTGAAGCTTTCTTT. Translation gives CSGGQGEAFF.

The chain joins TRBV7-2 to TRBJ2-2, with 7 nucleotides matching TRBD2. Germline loops: CDR1 SGHTA, CDR2 FQGNSA. The CDR3 contains 14 residues. J gave up 4 bases and V 5 bases, and 4 bases lay outside the gene matches. DNA of the CDR3: TGTGCCAGCAGCAGGGACTATCCCACCGGGGAGCTGTTTTTT. Translation: CASSRDYPTGELFF.

This clonotype was counted at least ten times. J is TRBJ2-5 and V is TRBV25-1, with 10 positions matching TRBD2. This CDR3 is built from 15 residues. CDR1 is MGHDK, CDR2 SYGVNS, per germline. V dropped 5 bases and J dropped 1; count of bases not matched to a gene: 4. CDR3 loop: CASSPRLAGQETQYF. The CDR3 DNA reads as TGTGCCAGCAGTCCTCGACTAGCGGGCCAAGAGACCCAGTACTTC.

V usage is TRBV7-9 and J usage is TRBJ2-7, with unresolved D. The CDR3 has 12 residues. Trimming removed 6 bases from V and 7 bases from J, with 13 bases in between. Per germline, CDR1 SEHNR and CDR2 FQNEAQ (reference sequence). CDR3 sequence reads: CASSSVPEEQYF. The CDR3 nucleotides read TGTGCCAGCAGTTCCGTCCCCGAGGAGCAGTACTTC.

There are a few counts of this clonotype. J is TRBJ1-4 and V is TRBV9, with TRBD1 as a possible D gene (5 bases). The germline V gene has CDR1 SGDLS and CDR2 YYNGEE. The ends were cut back, 6 bases at V and 8 bases at J, with 14 bases in the middle. The CDR3 has 13 amino acids. CDR3 in DNA: TGTGCCAGCAAGCGGGGCTGGGAAGAAAAACTGTTTTTT. Its translation is CASKRGWEEKLFF.

This clonotype has at least ten counts. The chain carries TRBV29-1 and TRBJ1-2; 7 nucleotides line up with TRBD1. From germline, CDR1 is SQVTM and CDR2 ANQGSEA. J lost 3 bases, V lost 4 bases, and 2 bases had no gene match. This CDR3 is 12 amino acids long. The CDR3 region has the DNA TGCAGCGTTGGGGACAGCTACTATGGCTACACCTTC. It encodes CSVGDSYYGYTF.

The genes are TRBV19 and TRBJ1-4; D unresolved. From germline, CDR1 is LNHDA and CDR2 SQIVND (reference sequence). The CDR3 sequence is 12 residues long. Trimming cost V 3 bases and J 8 bases, with 7 bases left between them. In nucleotides, the CDR3 is TGTGCCAGTAGTATGATTGGAGAAAAACTGTTTTTT. Its protein is CASSMIGEKLFF. The full variable domain, with the rest looked up from reference TRBV19 and TRBJ1-4, is DGGITQSPKYLFRKEGQNVTLSCEQNLNHDAMYWYRQDPGQGLRLIYYSQIVNDFQKGDIAEGYSVSREKKESFPLTVTSAQKNPTAFYLCASSMIGEKLFFGSGTQLSVL.

Ten or more counts support this clonotype. The genes are TRBV15 and TRBJ2-7; 7 nucleotides agree with TRBD2. V was clipped by 0 bases and J by 6 bases; unmatched bases: 11. Per the germline V gene, CDR1 is LNHNV and CDR2 is YYDKDF (reference sequence). The length of the CDR3 is 16 residues. CDR3 loop: CATSREVSTSSAEQYF. The CDR3 DNA is TGTGCCACCAGCAGAGAAGTGTCGACTAGCTCGGCCGAGCAGTACTTC.

This clonotype was seen many times. The rearrangement uses TRBV15 and TRBJ2-2; no definite D call. Between the trimmed V and J ends, which lost 8 bases and 1 base, there was a span of 8 bases. The germline V gene encodes CDR1 LNHNV and CDR2 YYDKDF (reference sequence). This CDR3 is 13 amino acids long. The CDR3 DNA follows: TGTGCCACCCTCGTGGAGAACACCGGGGAGCTGTTTTTT. It specifies CATLVENTGELFF.

This chain links TRBV7-9 with TRBJ1-1; D perhaps matches TRBD1 (6 bases). V was pared by 5 bases and J by 10 bases, with 11 bases between. Per germline, CDR1 SEHNR and CDR2 FQNEAQ (reference sequence). The length of the CDR3 is 11 residues. This chain's CDR3 is CASSPGHRAFF. CDR3 nucleotide sequence: TGTGCCAGCAGCCCGGGACACAGAGCTTTCTTT.

There are many counts of this clonotype. This chain uses TRBV2 with TRBJ1-5; D possibly corresponds to TRBD1 (5 bases). The V gene's germline CDR1 is SNHLY and CDR2 FYNNEI. The CDR3 length is 14 residues. V was cut by 2 bases and J by 9 bases, with 14 bases left in between. DNA of the CDR3: TGTGCCAGCAGTGAAATGGGGGGGAGTTGGCCCCAGCATTTT. Translation: CASSEMGGSWPQHF.

This clonotype came up many times. The V call is TRBV10-3, the J call TRBJ1-5; D is undetermined. Trimming removed 6 bases at V and 9 bases at J, with 15 bases between. This CDR3 has 13 amino acids. The germline V gene encodes CDR1 ENHRY and CDR2 SYGVKD. The CDR3 region has the DNA TGTGCCATCAGCCTCGACGGACCTGGGCCCCAGCATTTT. Its translation: CAISLDGPGPQHF.

V usage is TRBV7-2 and J usage is TRBJ1-6; the match to TRBD1 covers 9 bases. This CDR3 contains 16 residues. CDR1 is SGHTA, CDR2 FQGNSA, per germline. V trimming: 1 base; J trimming: 10 bases; junction bases outside the gene matches: 8. CDR3 protein: CASSLVVGTGYSPLHF. The CDR3 bases are TGTGCCAGCAGCTTAGTCGTAGGGACAGGGTACTCACCCCTCCACTTT.

Turning to this clonotype: One junction end does not reproduce the germline sequence, and a read error may be involved. The V call is TRBV9, the J call TRBJ2-5, with D perhaps assigned TRBD1 or TRBD2 (5 bases each). Germline V gene data show CDR1 as SGDLS and CDR2 as YYNGEE. CDR3 length: 15 residues. CDR3 amino acids: CASSQAGDVGEIQYF. The CDR3 DNA follows: TGTGCCAGCAGCCAAGCCGGGGACGTGGGAGAGATCCAGTACTTC.